Here is one TCR beta chain with its context. This record comes from a study of T cell changes during pregnancy in multiple sclerosis. Generated by immunoSEQ multiplex PCR, the TCRdb table keeps only in-frame clones and is missing some. Here the sample spans 95,000 to 100,000 clones, 92% being singletons. Sequencing used peripheral blood, obtained after pregnancy. The sequence derives from a female donor in good health, enrolled as a control in a pregnancy study.

CDR3 sequence (DNA): TGTGCCAGTAATGAGGGCCTTTCTGAAGAGCAGTACTTC. It encodes CASNEGLSEEQYF. V and J are TRBV19 and TRBJ2-7; TRBD2 is a possible D gene (5 bases). The CDR3 extends over 13 amino acids. With 7 bases removed from V and 7 bases from J, the gap between germline ends came to 17 bases. The V gene's germline CDR1 is LNHDA and CDR2 SQIVND (reference sequence).